This T cell receptor (beta chain) was found in a study of T cells expressing NK-cell markers (dated by TCRdb to 2020 to 2021). At the level of the whole study: TCR beta-chain repertoires were profiled in sorted CD3+CD56+NKG2C+, CD3+CD56+NKG2C- and CD3+CD56-NKG2C+ T-cell subsets from several donors. Sequencing of the libraries produced 2 x 150 bp reads on Illumina HiSeq 2000/2500, MiSeq or NextSeq. All eight donors whose samples were sequenced were randomly selected healthy volunteers, three of them men and five women. Seven of the eight sequenced donors were HCMV-seropositive and one was HCMV-seronegative.

The cysteine opens and the phenylalanine closes a CDR3 of 13 amino acids. The DNA sequence is not available. A remark on this clonotype: Its specific antigen is unknown.

HCMV serostatus was determined by detecting HCMV-specific IgG in serum with a commercial ELISA kit. Peripheral blood mononuclear cells were isolated from blood by Ficoll density gradient centrifugation. The paper as a whole reports these results and caveats: Whether the expanded NKG2C-expressing T cell clones were specific for HCMV antigens was left unclear. Those dominant clonotypes were again the most abundant among CD3+CD56-NKG2C+ cells in a few donors, at about 25-60.1%. For roughly 6 donors, the dominant CD3+CD56+NKG2C+ clonotypes were among the top 10 CD8+ clonotypes and accounted for about 1.0-7.0% of CD8+ T cells.

Sequencing used an Illumina HiSeq 2000. TCR beta cDNA libraries were made by 5'RACE template switching that added a universal primer site and unique molecular identifiers. cDNA synthesis was primed from the TCR beta constant segment, followed by two successive PCR amplification steps. The original pipeline was this. MIGEC handled demultiplexing of the reads and grouping by UMI, while MiTCR was used to assemble and quantify clonotypes. To exclude erroneous sequences, any TCR cDNA sequence not supported by at least two reads was discarded. The tcR package was used for downstream repertoire analysis, and clonotypes were matched across fractions by CDR3 nucleotide sequence plus V segment. VDJmatch was used to annotate antigen specificity against VDJdb, with one amino acid substitution in CDR3 allowed. The reads underwent TCRdb reprocessing, giving one record for each CDR3 protein sequence and no DNA. V and J calls and clone size were set by TCRdb, not the authors. The sample's records list about 140,000 distinct CDR3 sequences. Jointly, the top ten make up around 12% of the sample.

This clonotype originated in a man aged 18 to 30 in good health. Donor details come from another sample of the same person, matched by shared clones. Sequencing was performed on blood T cells: a sorted CD56 or NKG2C T cell subset, CD4+ or CD8+ T cells, or bulk PBMC T cells (not recorded which). The sequence joins TRBV23-1 to TRBJ2-2; with no DNA, the TCRdb D assignment of TRBD1 cannot be verified. TRBV23-1 is an open reading frame, and its role is uncertain. The CDR3 here reads CASSRGHTGELFF.